This T cell receptor beta chain was sequenced during a study of T cell changes during pregnancy in multiple sclerosis. The CDR3 sequence is 14 residues long. CDR1 is GTSNPN, CDR2 SVGIG, per germline (reference sequence). The V end lost 8 bases, the J end lost 4 bases, and 20 bases lay between the germline ends. In this sample, this clone turned up once. This table comes from immunoSEQ multiplex PCR, and its TCRdb copy is limited to in-frame clones, with some not included. The repertoire holds around 56,000 clones, with roughly 94% as singletons. The chain is built from TRBV30 and TRBJ1-2, with D possibly matching TRBD1 (5 bases). The material sequenced was CD8+ T cells from peripheral blood mononuclear cells, taken after pregnancy. The sequence derives from a female donor with multiple sclerosis, enrolled in a pregnancy study. DNA of the CDR3: TGTGCCGCCATGGAGACGGGGGTAGGCTATGGCTACACCTTC. This codes for CAAMETGVGYGYTF.